These T cell receptor beta chains were read from a single sample in a study of Ad26.COV2.S vaccination and SARS-CoV-2 variants. Using immunoSEQ multiplex PCR, the repertoire was profiled, and TCRdb retains in-frame clones only, with some absent. The profile shows fewer than 100,000 clones, approximately 77% of them singletons. This specimen consisted of peripheral blood, obtained after recovery from COVID-19. Receptor source: a human donor who had recovered from COVID-19. Each CDR3 is given with its conserved first and last residue.

TRBV5-4	TRBJ2-2	CASSEGLAGVRELFF
TRBV25-1	TRBJ2-3	CASRLSPGTTGETQYF
TRBV27	TRBJ2-5	CASSFSGTRRETQYF
TRBV5-1	TRBJ2-7	CASSLAMRVTNEQYF
TRBV29-1	TRBJ2-2	CSVEDVGKQTGELFF
TRBV19	TRBJ2-7	CASTDHRDEQYF
TRBV6-1	TRBJ2-2	CASSEAGRFGELFF
TRBV10-3	TRBJ2-2	CAISETIAGGLAGELFF
TRBV18	TRBJ2-7	CASSHLPRDSSYEQYF
TRBV28	TRBJ2-3	CASSFFASGRGLTDTQYF
TRBV12-5	TRBJ1-1	CASGPPVGGGGGTEAFF
TRBV7-3	TRBJ2-1	CASSLYLSYEQFF
TRBV18	TRBJ1-4	CASSPLKTGDEKLFF
TRBV6-1	TRBJ1-1	CASSEQQAEAFF
TRBV7-9	TRBJ1-2	CASRAGGRSYTF
TRBV7-2	TRBJ1-2	CASSPQGRISYGYTF
TRBV5-5	TRBJ1-5	CASSLEAATGNQPQHF
TRBV19	TRBJ1-1	CASSSSDRGLRTEAFF
TRBV19	TRBJ1-1	CASRQDRLNTEAFF
TRBV15	TRBJ2-7	CATSRDISGERYEQYF
TRBV6-2/TRBV6-3	TRBJ1-5	CASSTQSNQPQHF
TRBV15	TRBJ1-5	CATSNLDRGSNQPQHF
TRBV6-6	TRBJ2-2	CASNPSGNTGELFF
TRBV7-2	TRBJ2-5	CASSLASSQETQYF
TRBV5-5	TRBJ2-3	CASSFTGTGPPDTQYF
TRBV9	TRBJ1-2	CASSVGDRVAYGYTF
TRBV10-3	TRBJ2-7	CAIAGQSEQYF
TRBV11-3	TRBJ1-6	CASGLRRNSPLHF
TRBV5-1	TRBJ2-2	CASSLGGGRTGELFF
TRBV12-3/TRBV12-4	TRBJ2-3	CASSAGTSRGYF
TRBV6-5	TRBJ1-2	CASKNRVYHGYTF
TRBV27	TRBJ1-6	CASSSQTNSPLHF
TRBV7-2	TRBJ1-1	CASRRTRNTEAFF
TRBV4-3	TRBJ1-5	CASSLGISNQPQHF
TRBV19	TRBJ2-3	CASSIFTGSTDTQYF
TRBV11-2	TRBJ2-3	CASSLGGTSTDTQYF
TRBV6-5	TRBJ2-3	CASSSSGRASDTQYF
TRBV18	TRBJ2-1	CASSPRTGTYNEQFF
TRBV6-4	TRBJ2-1	CASSEVTAGGPGEQFF
TRBV6-2/TRBV6-3	TRBJ2-7	CASSPRGRGGSSYEQYF
TRBV4-1	TRBJ1-1	CASSFGQGKAFF
TRBV13	TRBJ2-7	CASSTRGGRVDEQYF
TRBV2	TRBJ1-3	CASSEGIQVGNTIYF
TRBV19	TRBJ2-4	CASSMRGRAKNIQYF
TRBV7-8	TRBJ1-5	CASSLRTVQSNQPQHF
TRBV4-2	TRBJ2-5	CASTPQETQYF